The T cell receptor beta chain described here comes from a study of blood T cell repertoires in COVID-19 (dated by TCRdb to about 2020). Describing the broader study: Samples covering the acute and convalescent phases of COVID-19 were provided by collaborators in the United States, Italy and Spain. Deeply sampled blood TCRbeta repertoires from subjects exposed to, actively infected with, or recovered from COVID-19 were included in the dataset. The repertoires were released in a freely available public database meant as a resource for research on the immune response to SARS-CoV-2. The sample metadata nearly always contained a de-identified subject ID, COVID-19 status, age in years and sex. The material from the prospective study consisted of cDNA or gDNA derived from T cells, B-cell-depleted T cells, or PBMCs. Where HLA class I and class II types were available, the types were taken from metadata supplied by the sample provider, not from assay-based typing. The samples were drawn from the first 160 participants of the ongoing ImmuneRACE study and from over a thousand subjects provided by 6 global collaborators. What the authors observed across the whole study: The amount of clinical and demographic metadata varied by source and participant and was provided uncurated.

With regard to this clone: Its antigen is not yet known. Per-nucleotide qualities are absent, and no much larger clonotype sits a single base away.

The immunoSEQ Assay, a bias-controlled multiplex PCR, was used to amplify TCRbeta CDR3 regions from genomic DNA. From the authors' description of their analysis: Nucleated cell counts per sample were estimated from amplification of reference gene primers within the assay. To quantify the absolute abundance of each unique TCRbeta CDR3 rearrangement, sequence reads were collapsed and filtered. For each sample, productive Simpson clonality was calculated as the square root of Simpson's diversity index over productive rearrangements. Held by TCRdb, this immuneACCESS table contains in-frame sequences only and omits some clones. Under half of the omission traces to an unresolved V gene where checked; the cause of the rest is unknown. The D gene and trimming were derived from the DNA, and the V and J assignments and clone size from that table. The sample includes 95,000 to 150,000 clones, with around 87% observed a single time. Around 30% of the sample belongs to the ten largest clones.

V loses 6 bases at its end and J loses 7 bases; junction bases beyond the gene matches: 5. The CDR3 numbers 13 residues from cysteine through phenylalanine. Of the read, only the CDR3 DNA is kept; its 39 bases are in frame from base 1. Whole blood was collected in K2EDTA tubes by collaborating institutions according to the institutions' own protocols. For TCRbeta analysis, collaborators shipped samples as frozen whole blood, isolated PBMCs, or DNA extracted from either of those sample types. This receptor chain uses TRBV12-3 or TRBV12-4 and TRBJ2-7, with 11 bases aligning to TRBD2. The clonotype was recovered from a man between 70 and 80 years old with active or convalescent COVID-19. The source material was peripheral blood. The sequenced DNA is TGTGCCAGCAGACTAGCGGGAGCAAGGGAGCAGTACTTC. This codes for CASRLAGAREQYF.